The next 31 T cell receptor beta chains were all read from a single sample in a study of shared clonotypes between healthy human individuals. Produced via immunoSEQ multiplex PCR; TCRdb's table is partial and in-frame only. Among about 2 million clones listed, roughly 94% were seen once. Only CD45RO-negative cells positively selected for CCR7 counted as naive CD8 cells, so terminally differentiated effector memory CD45RA+ cells were excluded. Sequenced sample: naive CD8+ T cells sorted from blood. The receptor source for this set is a man younger than 35 in good health.

V gene TRBV4-1 combines with J gene TRBJ1-1, with D perhaps TRBD1 (6 bases). Per germline, CDR1 MGHRA and CDR2 YSYEKL. The CDR3 has 17 amino acids. V shed 0 bases and J shed 4 bases, with 18 bases lying between them. The CDR3 nucleotides are TGCGCCAGCAGCCAAGAAGGAGGGGGGCGCCCCGGCACTGAAGCTTTCTTT. Its protein is CASSQEGGGRPGTEAFF.

The chain employs TRBV4-1 and TRBJ2-1, with unresolved D. The CDR3 is 15 amino acids. CDR1 MGHRA and CDR2 YSYEKL come from the germline V gene. V was shortened by 4 bases and J by 12 bases, with 22 bases between the two germline ends. CDR3 DNA: TGCGCCAGCAGCCTCCAGTCGGGCATAACAGATGGGCAGTTCTTC. Its translation: CASSLQSGITDGQFF.

The V gene is TRBV15, the J gene TRBJ2-1; D possibly corresponds to TRBD2 (6 bases). Germline assignment: CDR1 LNHNV and CDR2 YYDKDF (reference sequence). The CDR3 is made up of 15 amino acids. V lost 5 bases and J 9 bases, leaving 20 bases between the germline ends. CDR3 sequence: CATSWTWGEAPEQFF. CDR3 DNA sequence: TGTGCCACCAGCTGGACTTGGGGGGAAGCGCCTGAGCAGTTCTTC.

The V and J genes are TRBV10-2 and TRBJ1-1; D remains unclear. Germline assignment: CDR1 WSHSY and CDR2 SAAADI. The CDR3 spans 13 residues. V was clipped by 0 bases and J by 6 bases, with 8 bases between them. CDR3 sequence reads: CASSESGLPEAFF. The CDR3 nucleotides read TGCGCCAGCAGTGAGTCTGGGCTCCCTGAAGCTTTCTTT.

CDR3 DNA sequence: TGTGCCAGCAGCTTCAGGGGTCCAGAGCAGTACTTC. Its translation is CASSFRGPEQYF. The chain uses TRBV5-4 and TRBJ2-7; possible D gene TRBD1, 6 bases. The CDR3 has 12 amino acids. V lost 2 bases, J lost 7 bases, and 10 bases lay in between. In germline, CDR1 is SGHNT, CDR2 YYREEE (reference sequence). Supplemented by reference TRBV5-4 and TRBJ2-7, the full variable domain reads ETGVTQSPTHLIKTRGQQVTLRCSSQSGHNTVSWYQQALGQGPQFIFQYYREEENGRGNFPPRFSGLQFPNYSSELNVNALELDDSALYLCASSFRGPEQYFGPGTRLTVT.

Only one count was recorded for this clone. The chain joins TRBV19 to TRBJ2-1; D tentatively fits TRBD1 or TRBD2 (5 bases each). The CDR3 length is 15 residues. Germline V CDR1 and CDR2: LNHDA, SQIVND (reference sequence). V lost 6 bases to trimming and J lost 6 bases, with 18 bases between them. The CDR3 loop reads CASRWGTSPFNEQFF. The CDR3 bases are TGTGCCAGTAGGTGGGGGACCAGCCCTTTCAATGAGCAGTTCTTC.

The V gene is TRBV21-1, the J gene TRBJ2-7; TRBD1 is the table's D call and was not checked against the DNA. TRBV21-1 has pseudogene status. The length of the CDR3 is 15 residues. CDR3: CASSNRDRKKYEQYF. CDR3 bases: TGTGCCAGCAGCAACCGGGACAGGAAAAAGTACGAGCAGTACTTC.

The rearrangement joins TRBV7-9 to TRBJ2-3; D possibly matches TRBD1 or TRBD2 (5 bases each). Trimming shortened V by 5 bases and J by 1 base, and 22 bases separated the two germline ends. CDR3 length: 18 amino acids. The germline V gene has CDR1 SEHNR and CDR2 FQNEAQ (reference sequence). The CDR3 reads CASSPTLGARGRTDTQYF. CDR3 bases: TGTGCCAGCAGCCCCACCCTCGGGGCTAGGGGACGCACAGATACGCAGTATTTT. The full variable domain, in which reference TRBV7-9 and TRBJ2-3 provide the parts outside the CDR3, is DTGVSQNPRHKITKRGQNVTFRCDPISEHNRLYWYRQTLGQGPEFLTYFQNEAQLEKSRLLSDRFSAERPKGSFSTLEIQRTEQGDSAMYLCASSPTLGARGRTDTQYFGPGTRLTVL.

V is TRBV6-5 and J is TRBJ2-1, with TRBD1 identical over 9 bases. V was pared by 2 bases and J by 7 bases, with 6 bases of the junction left unmatched. Germline V gene data show CDR1 as MNHEY and CDR2 as SVGAGI. This CDR3 has 15 residues. The CDR3 spells CASSYSDRGRNEQFF. CDR3 DNA sequence: TGTGCCAGCAGTTACAGCGACAGGGGGAGGAATGAGCAGTTCTTC.

A remark on this clone: Different DNA sequences within this sample yield the same CDR3. The rearrangement uses TRBV5-4 and TRBJ2-2; no firm D call. CDR1 is SGHNT and CDR2 is YYREEE in the germline V gene (reference sequence). V lost 4 bases, J lost 5 bases, and 6 bases lay in between. The CDR3 has 12 amino acids. The DNA for the CDR3 is TGTGCCAGCAGCCCCCCAACCGGGGAGCTGTTTTTT. It encodes CASSPPTGELFF.

This sequence joins TRBV7-9 and TRBJ2-7, with 8 bases matching TRBD2. Per germline, CDR1 SEHNR and CDR2 FQNEAQ (reference sequence). The CDR3 has 17 residues. Trimming at V came to 1 base and at J to 2 bases, leaving 10 bases not matched to a gene. This CDR3 reads CASSLGTSGIPTYEQYF. The DNA of the CDR3 is TGTGCCAGCAGCTTAGGTACTAGCGGAATTCCTACCTACGAGCAGTACTTC.

V gene TRBV30 combines with J gene TRBJ1-5; no firm D call. Trimming took off 1 base at V and 8 bases at J, with 12 bases between the two ends. Germline CDR1 GTSNPN, CDR2 SVGIG (reference sequence). CDR3 length equals 13 residues. CDR3 amino acids: CAWSGEGGEPQHF. CDR3 DNA: TGTGCCTGGAGTGGGGAAGGTGGGGAGCCCCAGCATTTT.

The count of this clone is one. The chain is built from TRBV28 and TRBJ2-7; the D gene is possibly TRBD1 (5 bases). The CDR3 is 13 residues long. The V end was cut by 4 bases, the J end by 5 bases, with 12 bases between. From germline, CDR1 is MDHEN and CDR2 SYDVKM. The CDR3 reads CASSSQGFDEQYF. CDR3 DNA sequence: TGTGCCAGCAGTTCTCAGGGATTCGACGAGCAGTACTTC. Complete variable domain (other parts from reference TRBV28 and TRBJ2-7): DVKVTQSSRYLVKRTGEKVFLECVQDMDHENMFWYRQDPGLGLRLIYFSYDVKMKEKGDIPEGYSVSREKKERFSLILESASTNQTSMYLCASSSQGFDEQYFGPGTRLTVT.

The chain combines TRBV28 with TRBJ1-5; the D is unclear. Germline CDR1 is MDHEN and CDR2 is SYDVKM. This CDR3 spans 14 amino acids. Trimming left V 3 bases short and J 2 bases short, with 8 bases between. DNA of the CDR3: TGTGCCAGCAGTTTCTACGGGGGCAATCAGCCCCAGCATTTT. It is translated as CASSFYGGNQPQHF.

J is TRBJ2-7 and V is TRBV11-2; TRBD1 matches at 7 bases. The CDR3 runs 16 residues. Germline V gene sequence: CDR1 SGHAT, CDR2 FQNNGV. The V segment lost 1 base and the J segment 5 bases; nucleotides outside the gene matches: 11. The CDR3 reads CASSLGARQGFHEQYF. In DNA, the CDR3 is TGTGCCAGCAGCTTAGGGGCCCGACAGGGTTTCCACGAGCAGTACTTC.

V is TRBV13 and J is TRBJ2-7; no firm D call. The CDR3 sequence is 13 residues long. The germline CDR1 and CDR2 sequences are PRHDT and FYEKMQ (reference sequence). V was cut by 3 bases and J by 4 bases, with 10 bases left in between. This chain's CDR3 is CASSLSDPYEQYF. The CDR3 DNA reads TGTGCCAGCAGCTTGTCCGATCCTTACGAGCAGTACTTC.

This clone has just one count. This specimen includes other DNA sequences encoding the same CDR3. This chain links TRBV27 with TRBJ2-7, with D perhaps given as TRBD1 or TRBD2 (5 bases each). V was trimmed by 0 bases and J by 3 bases, leaving 9 bases between them. The CDR3 length is 14 residues. Germline loops: CDR1 MNHEY, CDR2 SMNVEV (reference sequence). The CDR3 nucleotides read TGTGCCAGCAGTTTATCGTCGGGGCTCTACGAGCAGTACTTC. Protein product: CASSLSSGLYEQYF.

The gene calls are TRBV7-9 and TRBJ2-2; 7 bases map to TRBD2. CDR3 size: 13 residues. CDR1 SEHNR and CDR2 FQNEAQ come from the germline V gene (reference sequence). The J segment lost 7 bases and the V segment lost 11 bases, leaving 10 bases of the junction unmatched. DNA for the CDR3: TGTGCCCCAGGTGCGGGAGTCAGCGGGGAGCTGTTTTTT. Translating it yields CAPGAGVSGELFF.

This chain links TRBV19 with TRBJ1-2; D unresolved. V lost 3 bases to trimming and J lost 6 bases, with 14 bases between them. The CDR3 runs to 14 residues. Looked up from germline, CDR1 is LNHDA and CDR2 is SQIVND (reference sequence). The DNA for the CDR3 is TGTGCCAGTAGTATCCGGAGGCAGGCGGATGGCTACACCTTC. Encoded protein: CASSIRRQADGYTF.

The genes are TRBV9 and TRBJ1-1, with 10 bases identical to TRBD1. This CDR3 is 16 amino acids long. Germline V gene sequence: CDR1 SGDLS, CDR2 YYNGEE. V was clipped by 3 bases and J by 2 bases; unmatched bases: 7. As DNA, the CDR3 is TGTGCCAGCAGCGCTGGACAGGGGGTCTTTAACACTGAAGCTTTCTTT. Protein sequence: CASSAGQGVFNTEAFF.

The chain employs TRBV13 and TRBJ2-2; D gene uncertain. The CDR3 is 13 amino acids. Germline CDR1 and CDR2: PRHDT and FYEKMQ (reference sequence). Between the trimmed V and J ends, which lost 0 bases and 6 bases, there was a span of 5 bases. The CDR3 region is CASSLGLAGELFF. In nucleotides, the CDR3 is TGTGCCAGCAGCTTAGGCCTTGCCGGGGAGCTGTTTTTT.

This chain uses TRBV5-1 with TRBJ1-1; weak D call: TRBD1 (6 bases). Germline V gives CDR1 SGHRS, CDR2 YFSETQ. Trimming stripped 4 bases from V and 0 bases from J, with 7 bases between. This CDR3 is 13 amino acids long. Here the CDR3 reads CASSAGVNTEAFF. DNA of the CDR3: TGCGCCAGCAGCGCAGGGGTGAACACTGAAGCTTTCTTT.

The V gene is TRBV2, the J gene TRBJ1-5; no firm D call. CDR1 is SNHLY, CDR2 FYNNEI, per germline. V lost 7 bases and J lost 7, with 11 bases in between. This CDR3 has 12 amino acids. The CDR3 region is CASKLDSQPQHF. CDR3 sequence (DNA): TGTGCCAGCAAATTGGACTCGCAGCCCCAGCATTTT.

This clone appeared a single time. The chain couples TRBV7-2 to TRBJ2-3, with D uncertain. Deletions cut 1 base from V and 0 bases from J, with 11 bases between. Germline V gene lookup returns CDR1 SGHTA and CDR2 FQGNSA. The CDR3 loop spans 16 amino acids. Here the CDR3 reads CASSLVVFPSTDTQYF. Written as DNA, the CDR3 is TGTGCCAGCAGCTTAGTAGTATTCCCTAGCACAGATACGCAGTATTTT.

The V call is TRBV29-1, the J call TRBJ2-7; 9 nucleotides match TRBD1. This CDR3 spans 14 amino acids. CDR1 is SQVTM and CDR2 is ANQGSEA in the germline V gene. With 6 bases clipped from V and 0 bases from J, the junction kept 6 bases outside the gene matches. CDR3 amino acids: CSVEGTGTSYEQYF. The CDR3 region has the DNA TGCAGCGTGGAGGGGACAGGGACCTCCTACGAGCAGTACTTC.

The rearrangement links TRBV6-5 to TRBJ1-2, with D possibly TRBD1 on 5 matching bases. Per the germline V gene, CDR1 is MNHEY and CDR2 is SVGAGI. Trimming pared 0 bases from V and 6 bases from J, leaving 14 bases between. CDR3 length equals 15 residues. The CDR3 DNA reads TGTGCCAGCAGTTACTCGATAGGGACTGGCGATGGCTACACCTTC. The encoded protein is CASSYSIGTGDGYTF.

This clone came up once. The CDR3 spells CASSHSREEGETQYF. In DNA form, the CDR3 reads TGCGCCAGCAGCCATAGCAGGGAGGAAGGAGAGACCCAGTACTTC. The chain employs TRBV4-3 and TRBJ2-5, with D possibly matching TRBD2 (6 bases). This CDR3 contains 15 residues. Germline V gene lookup returns CDR1 LGHNA and CDR2 YSLEER. Trimming stripped 3 bases from V and 4 bases from J, with 15 bases between.

V usage is TRBV6-5 and J usage is TRBJ2-5, with D perhaps TRBD1 (5 bases). V lost 0 bases to trimming and J lost 4 bases, with 9 bases between them. Germline CDR1 MNHEY, CDR2 SVGAGI. This CDR3 spans 14 amino acids. CDR3 in DNA: TGTGCCAGCAGTTACTCGACAGTCGGAGAGACCCAGTACTTC. Protein sequence: CASSYSTVGETQYF.

This sequence joins TRBV7-9 and TRBJ2-5, with D perhaps TRBD2 (5 bases). The CDR3 is 13 residues long. Trimming took off 5 bases at V and 0 bases at J, with 7 bases between the two ends. Germline V lookup: CDR1 SEHNR, CDR2 FQNEAQ (reference sequence). CDR3 sequence reads: CASSGADQETQYF. In DNA form, the CDR3 reads TGTGCCAGCAGCGGAGCGGACCAAGAGACCCAGTACTTC. Full variable domain (missing parts from reference TRBV7-9 and TRBJ2-5): DTGVSQNPRHKITKRGQNVTFRCDPISEHNRLYWYRQTLGQGPEFLTYFQNEAQLEKSRLLSDRFSAERPKGSFSTLEIQRTEQGDSAMYLCASSGADQETQYFGPGTRLLVL.

This chain connects TRBV7-9 to TRBJ1-4; no clear D. In germline, CDR1 is SEHNR, CDR2 FQNEAQ (reference sequence). V lost 7 bases and J lost 0, with 12 bases in between. This CDR3 comprises 15 residues. CDR3 nucleotides: TGTGCCAGCACACCCCCGGAAGCAACTAATGAAAAACTGTTTTTT. It specifies CASTPPEATNEKLFF. The complete variable domain, with remaining parts taken from reference TRBV7-9 and TRBJ1-4, reads DTGVSQNPRHKITKRGQNVTFRCDPISEHNRLYWYRQTLGQGPEFLTYFQNEAQLEKSRLLSDRFSAERPKGSFSTLEIQRTEQGDSAMYLCASTPPEATNEKLFFGSGTQLSVL.

The chain carries TRBV6-6 and TRBJ2-7, with 9 positions matching TRBD1. This CDR3 is built from 13 residues. The junction had 6 bases not matched to a gene; V was cut back by 6 bases and J by 6 bases. Per germline, CDR1 MNHNY and CDR2 SVGAGI (reference sequence). In DNA, the CDR3 is TGTGCCAGCAGCGGGACAGGGTTTGGCGAGCAGTACTTC. Translating it yields CASSGTGFGEQYF.